These T cell receptor beta chains were read from a single sample in a study of regulatory and conventional T cells in RAG deficiency. Assay: immunoSEQ multiplex PCR; the TCRdb copy retains only in-frame clones and omits some. The sample has about 28,000 clones; around 90% are singletons. A further study also used this sample, focusing on regulatory T cells.

Sequencing was performed on Tregs sorted from blood. These receptors were taken from a human donor in good health. The CDR3 runs from the conserved cysteine through the conserved F or W. A D gene is named only where the DNA matches it firmly. Not every row has a clone size; where given, it reads once, few, many or a size class.

v_gene: TRBV25-1
len: 17
abundance: .
d_gene: .
j_gene: TRBJ2-1
CDR3aa: CASSDPIRGAIYNEQFF
CDR3nt: TGTGCCAGCAGTGATCCGATACGCGGGGCGATCTACAATGAGCAGTTCTTC

v_gene: TRBV5-1
len: 14
abundance: .
d_gene: TRBD2
j_gene: TRBJ2-5
CDR3aa: CASSPGGAGETQYF
CDR3nt: TGCGCCAGCAGCCCCGGGGGGGCTGGGGAGACCCAGTACTTC

v_gene: TRBV10-3
len: 16
abundance: .
d_gene: TRBD2
j_gene: TRBJ2-2
CDR3aa: CAISEGTSGGDGELFF
CDR3nt: TGTGCCATCAGTGAGGGGACTAGCGGGGGCGACGGGGAGCTGTTTTTT

v_gene: TRBV6-5
len: 14
abundance: .
d_gene: .
j_gene: TRBJ1-1
CDR3aa: CASSYRQWGTEAFF
CDR3nt: TGTGCCAGCAGTTACCGTCAGTGGGGCACTGAAGCTTTCTTT

v_gene: TRBV5-4
len: 15
abundance: .
d_gene: TRBD1
j_gene: TRBJ1-1
CDR3aa: CASSLDRGPPTEAFF
CDR3nt: TGTGCCAGCAGCTTGGACAGGGGACCGCCAACTGAAGCTTTCTTT

v_gene: TRBV5-5
len: 15
abundance: .
d_gene: TRBD1
j_gene: TRBJ2-7
CDR3aa: CASSLDRGATYEQYF
CDR3nt: TGTGCCAGCAGCTTGGACAGGGGGGCTACCTACGAGCAGTACTTC

v_gene: TRBV5-6
len: 14
abundance: few
d_gene: TRBD1
j_gene: TRBJ1-4
CDR3aa: CASSPGQRSEKLFF
CDR3nt: TGTGCCAGCAGCCCGGGACAGAGGAGTGAAAAACTGTTTTTT

v_gene: TRBV18
len: 13
abundance: .
d_gene: .
j_gene: TRBJ1-6
CDR3aa: CASSPRQAPALHF
CDR3nt: TGTGCCAGCTCACCAAGGCAGGCCCCAGCCCTCCACTTT

v_gene: TRBV5-5
len: 14
abundance: .
d_gene: TRBD1
j_gene: TRBJ2-7
CDR3aa: CASSLTGGDYEQYF
CDR3nt: TGTGCCAGCAGCCTGACAGGGGGAGACTACGAGCAGTACTTC

v_gene: TRBV7-9
len: 14
abundance: few
d_gene: TRBD1
j_gene: TRBJ1-1
CDR3aa: CASSSEARDSEAFF
CDR3nt: TGTGCCAGCAGCTCAGAGGCAAGGGACAGCGAAGCTTTCTTT

v_gene: TRBV28
len: 13
abundance: .
d_gene: .
j_gene: TRBJ2-7
CDR3aa: CASSSRGRYEQYF
CDR3nt: TGTGCCAGCAGTTCGAGAGGGCGATACGAGCAGTACTTC

v_gene: TRBV6-6
len: 16
abundance: .
d_gene: TRBD1
j_gene: TRBJ1-5
CDR3aa: CASSHPTGGSNQPQHF
CDR3nt: TGTGCCAGCAGCCATCCAACAGGGGGAAGCAATCAGCCCCAGCATTTT

v_gene: TRBV10-2
len: 13
abundance: .
d_gene: .
j_gene: TRBJ1-1
CDR3aa: CASKGRPNTEAFF
CDR3nt: TGCGCCAGCAAGGGACGACCGAACACTGAAGCTTTCTTT

v_gene: TRBV9
len: 13
abundance: once
d_gene: .
j_gene: TRBJ1-3
CDR3aa: CASSVPGRNTIYF
CDR3nt: TGTGCCAGCAGCGTCCCAGGGAGAAACACCATATATTTT

v_gene: TRBV5-1
len: 16
abundance: .
d_gene: .
j_gene: TRBJ2-6
CDR3aa: CASSFGLDSGANVLTF
CDR3nt: TGCGCCAGCAGCTTCGGTCTGGACTCTGGGGCCAACGTCCTGACTTTC

v_gene: TRBV2
len: 14
abundance: .
d_gene: TRBD1
j_gene: TRBJ1-4
CDR3aa: CASSADRAMEKLFF
CDR3nt: TGTGCCAGCAGCGCTGACAGGGCAATGGAAAAACTGTTTTTT

v_gene: TRBV18
len: 14
abundance: once
d_gene: .
j_gene: TRBJ2-7
CDR3aa: CASSPVGGDYEQYF
CDR3nt: TGTGCCAGCTCACCTGTGGGGGGCGACTACGAGCAGTACTTC

v_gene: TRBV29-1
len: 11
abundance: .
d_gene: .
j_gene: TRBJ1-2
CDR3aa: CSVDHRAGYTF
CDR3nt: TGCAGCGTTGACCACAGGGCTGGCTACACCTTC

v_gene: TRBV7-2
len: 13
abundance: .
d_gene: .
j_gene: TRBJ1-6
CDR3aa: CASSRRPDSPLHF
CDR3nt: TGTGCCAGCAGTCGTAGACCTGACTCGCCCCTCCACTTT

v_gene: TRBV27
len: 14
abundance: .
d_gene: .
j_gene: TRBJ1-3
CDR3aa: CASSPGTRGNTIYF
CDR3nt: TGTGCCAGCAGTCCGGGGACCAGAGGAAACACCATATATTTT

v_gene: TRBV19
len: 17
abundance: once
d_gene: TRBD2
j_gene: TRBJ2-3
CDR3aa: CASSSPGGAKGTDTQYF
CDR3nt: TGTGCCAGTAGCTCCCCCGGGGGGGCCAAGGGCACAGATACGCAGTATTTT

v_gene: TRBV2
len: 15
abundance: .
d_gene: TRBD1
j_gene: TRBJ2-5
CDR3aa: CASSPPGQGVKTQYF
CDR3nt: TGTGCCAGCAGTCCACCGGGACAGGGGGTAAAGACCCAGTACTTC

v_gene: TRBV7-2
len: 16
abundance: medium-sized
d_gene: TRBD1
j_gene: TRBJ2-1
CDR3aa: CASSQTRTGSYNEQFF
CDR3nt: TGTGCCAGCAGCCAGACACGGACAGGTTCCTACAATGAGCAGTTCTTC

v_gene: TRBV18
len: 15
abundance: .
d_gene: .
j_gene: TRBJ2-3
CDR3aa: CASSRGTTSTDTQYF
CDR3nt: TGTGCCAGCTCACGAGGAACAACTAGCACAGATACGCAGTATTTT

v_gene: TRBV7-2
len: 16
abundance: .
d_gene: .
j_gene: TRBJ1-2
CDR3aa: CASSLVGLRTRYGYTF
CDR3nt: TGTGCCAGCAGCTTAGTGGGCCTTCGGACCCGGTATGGCTACACCTTC

v_gene: TRBV28
len: 11
abundance: .
d_gene: .
j_gene: TRBJ1-3
CDR3aa: CASMVGYSIYF
CDR3nt: TGTGCCAGCATGGTCGGTTACTCCATATATTTT

v_gene: TRBV5-1
len: 14
abundance: .
d_gene: .
j_gene: TRBJ2-1
CDR3aa: CASKLDPSYNEQFF
CDR3nt: TGCGCCAGCAAGTTGGATCCGTCCTACAATGAGCAGTTCTTC

v_gene: TRBV5-1
len: 15
abundance: .
d_gene: .
j_gene: TRBJ1-2
CDR3aa: CASSARQVLDYGYTF
CDR3nt: TGCGCCAGCAGCGCCCGACAGGTTCTTGACTATGGCTACACCTTC

v_gene: TRBV15
len: 12
abundance: few
d_gene: TRBD1
j_gene: TRBJ1-5
CDR3aa: CATSGQGTPQHF
CDR3nt: TGTGCCACCAGCGGACAGGGAACGCCCCAGCATTTT

v_gene: TRBV18
len: 15
abundance: .
d_gene: .
j_gene: TRBJ1-4
CDR3aa: CASSPEIRGNEKLFF
CDR3nt: TGTGCCAGCTCACCGGAGATTCGGGGTAATGAAAAACTGTTTTTT

v_gene: TRBV9
len: 15
abundance: once
d_gene: TRBD1
j_gene: TRBJ2-5
CDR3aa: CASSPRDRGLQTQYF
CDR3nt: TGTGCCAGCAGCCCCCGGGACAGGGGGCTTCAGACCCAGTACTTC

v_gene: TRBV7-3
len: 14
abundance: once
d_gene: TRBD1
j_gene: TRBJ1-2
CDR3aa: CASSLDQGASGYTF
CDR3nt: TGTGCCAGCAGCTTAGATCAGGGGGCAAGCGGCTACACCTTC